The 9 T cell receptor beta chains in this list originate from one sample, sequenced in a study of OX40 agonist ivuxolimab in advanced cancers. Profiled with immunoSEQ multiplex PCR; TCRdb holds only in-frame clones, not every one. The sample consists of about 59,000 clones, around 87% of them appearing once. The sample was CD4+ or CD8+ T cells sorted from blood, taken in a trial of the OX40 agonist ivuxolimab. Receptors originate from an adult with an advanced solid tumor such as melanoma, head and neck, liver or kidney cancer.

This rearrangement joins TRBV6-5 to TRBJ2-7; a weak D match, TRBD2 (6 bases). The CDR3 has 15 residues. V was shortened by 5 bases and J by 0 bases, with 14 bases between the two germline ends. Germline CDR1 and CDR2: MNHEY and SVGAGI. The CDR3 is CASSGPGLHSYEQYF. The CDR3 bases are TGTGCCAGCAGTGGTCCGGGACTGCACTCCTACGAGCAGTACTTC.

The CDR3 loop is CASSSTGTGDLYEQYF. In DNA form, the CDR3 reads TGTGCCAGCAGTTCCACCGGGACAGGGGACCTATACGAGCAGTACTTC. The gene calls are TRBV28 and TRBJ2-7; 10 bases align to TRBD1. The V segment lost 4 bases and the J segment 4 bases; nucleotides outside the gene matches: 10. CDR1 and CDR2 (germline): MDHEN, SYDVKM. The CDR3 totals 16 residues. Full variable domain (remainder filled in from reference TRBV28 and TRBJ2-7): DVKVTQSSRYLVKRTGEKVFLECVQDMDHENMFWYRQDPGLGLRLIYFSYDVKMKEKGDIPEGYSVSREKKERFSLILESASTNQTSMYLCASSSTGTGDLYEQYFGPGTRLTVT.

The rearrangement uses TRBV11-2 and TRBJ2-7; 14 nucleotides align to TRBD2. The CDR3 runs to 16 residues. The J segment lost 7 bases and the V segment lost 4 bases, leaving 9 bases of the junction unmatched. The germline CDR1 and CDR2 sequences are SGHAT and FQNNGV. CDR3 DNA sequence: TGTGCCAGCAGCTCAGGAACGGGACTAGCGGGAGTTGAGCAGTACTTC. Translating gives CASSSGTGLAGVEQYF.

The chain links TRBV6-1 to TRBJ1-3, with a tentative D call TRBD1 (5 bases). The CDR3 sequence is 15 residues long. CDR1 and CDR2 (germline): MNHNS, SASEGT. The V gene lost 5 bases and the J gene lost 0 bases, with 11 bases spanning the gap. CDR3 coding DNA: TGTGCCAGCAGTTGGGACCAAATCTCTGGAAACACCATATATTTT. This codes for CASSWDQISGNTIYF.

This chain joins TRBV7-9 and TRBJ1-1, with 7 bases identical to TRBD1. The V segment lost 7 bases and the J segment 8 bases; nucleotides outside the gene matches: 7. The CDR3 covers 12 residues. Germline V lookup: CDR1 SEHNR, CDR2 FQNEAQ (reference sequence). The CDR3 DNA reads TGTGCCAGCAAAAAAGGGGACAGCGAAGCTTTCTTT. It is translated as CASKKGDSEAFF.

The V call is TRBV7-2, the J call TRBJ2-7; D is perhaps TRBD1 (6 bases). CDR1 and CDR2 (germline): SGHTA, FQGNSA. CDR3 size: 13 residues. V lost 5 bases and J 3 bases, leaving 11 bases between the germline ends. CDR3 amino acids: CASSLQGFYEQYF. Here the CDR3 DNA reads TGTGCCAGCAGCCTACAGGGTTTCTACGAGCAGTACTTC.

V gene TRBV7-2 combines with J gene TRBJ2-1; D not certain. Germline V lookup: CDR1 SGHTA, CDR2 FQGNSA. CDR3 length: 15 residues. Trimming left V 5 bases short and J 0 bases short, with 11 bases between. The CDR3 loop is CASSPGLSSYNEQFF. CDR3 bases: TGTGCCAGCAGCCCGGGTCTCAGCTCCTACAATGAGCAGTTCTTC. Combining the CDR3 with reference TRBV7-2 and TRBJ2-1 gives the whole variable domain GAGVSQSPSNKVTEKGKDVELRCDPISGHTALYWYRQSLGQGLEFLIYFQGNSAPDKSGLPSDRFSAERTGGSVSTLTIQRTQQEDSAVYLCASSPGLSSYNEQFFGPGTRLTVL.

The J gene is TRBJ2-5, the V gene TRBV7-2, with TRBD2 matching 15 bases. With V trimmed by 5 bases and J by 6 bases, 7 bases remained unmatched. The CDR3 has 16 residues. Germline values: CDR1 SGHTA, CDR2 FQGNSA. CDR3 sequence reads: CASSPGLAGGQQTQYF. The CDR3 DNA sequence: TGTGCCAGCAGCCCGGGACTAGCGGGGGGTCAGCAGACCCAGTACTTC. Supplemented by reference TRBV7-2 and TRBJ2-5, the full variable domain reads GAGVSQSPSNKVTEKGKDVELRCDPISGHTALYWYRQSLGQGLEFLIYFQGNSAPDKSGLPSDRFSAERTGGSVSTLTIQRTQQEDSAVYLCASSPGLAGGQQTQYFGPGTRLLVL.

V usage is TRBV6-1 and J usage is TRBJ1-5; D not certain. The CDR3 totals 13 residues. Germline V gene data show CDR1 as MNHNS and CDR2 as SASEGT. With 4 bases removed from V and 4 bases from J, the gap between germline ends came to 8 bases. The CDR3 protein is CASSAGRNQPQHF. The DNA of the CDR3 is TGTGCCAGCAGTGCGGGGAGAAATCAGCCCCAGCATTTT.